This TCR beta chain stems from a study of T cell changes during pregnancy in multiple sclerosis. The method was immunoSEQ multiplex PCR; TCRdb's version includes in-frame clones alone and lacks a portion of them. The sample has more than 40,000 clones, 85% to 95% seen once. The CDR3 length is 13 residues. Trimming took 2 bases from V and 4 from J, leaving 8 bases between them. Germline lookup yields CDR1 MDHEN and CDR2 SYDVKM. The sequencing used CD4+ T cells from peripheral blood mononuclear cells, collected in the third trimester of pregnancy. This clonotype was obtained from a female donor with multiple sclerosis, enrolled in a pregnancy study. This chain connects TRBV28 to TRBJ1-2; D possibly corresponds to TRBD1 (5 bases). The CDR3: CASSLMTVYGYTF. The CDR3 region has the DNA TGTGCCAGCAGTTTAATGACAGTCTATGGCTACACCTTC.